These T cell receptor beta chains were read from a single sample in a study of blood T cell repertoires in COVID-19. Data came from immunoSEQ multiplex PCR; TCRdb stores just in-frame clones and leaves some out. This table holds roughly 190,000 clones, roughly four fifths found once. Sample: peripheral blood. These receptor sequences come from a middle-aged woman with acute or convalescent COVID-19. CDR3s include the opening cysteine and the closing phenylalanine or tryptophan. The D gene is left open where the match is weak. Clone size appears in some rows only: once, few, many, or a class for an expanded clone.

v_call: TRBV5-6
clone_size: NA
d_call: NA
j_call: TRBJ2-2
cdr3_nt: TGTGCCAGCAGCTTCCGTTGGGGAGGAACTCGGGAGCTGTTTTTT
cdr3_aa: CASSFRWGGTRELFF

v_call: TRBV5-4
clone_size: NA
d_call: NA
j_call: TRBJ2-7
cdr3_nt: TGTGCCAGCAGCTTGGGTGGATGGGAGGAATACGAGCAGTACTTC
cdr3_aa: CASSLGGWEEYEQYF

v_call: TRBV18
clone_size: NA
d_call: TRBD1
j_call: TRBJ2-1
cdr3_nt: TGTGCCAGCTCACCCCTACTAGGACAGGGGACTTATGAGCAGTTCTTC
cdr3_aa: CASSPLLGQGTYEQFF

v_call: TRBV20-1
clone_size: NA
d_call: NA
j_call: TRBJ2-7
cdr3_nt: TGCAGTGCTAGAGATCCGTACGAGCAGTACTTC
cdr3_aa: CSARDPYEQYF

v_call: TRBV28
clone_size: NA
d_call: NA
j_call: TRBJ2-5
cdr3_nt: TGTGCCAGCAGCCACACTAGCCTAGGGGAAGAGACCCAGTACTTC
cdr3_aa: CASSHTSLGEETQYF

v_call: TRBV6-5
clone_size: NA
d_call: NA
j_call: TRBJ1-1
cdr3_nt: TGTGCCAGCAGATTGGCTGGGGCGGCTGAAGCTTTCTTT
cdr3_aa: CASRLAGAAEAFF

v_call: TRBV5-1
clone_size: few
d_call: NA
j_call: TRBJ2-1
cdr3_nt: TGCGCCAGCAGCTTGGGACAGGATTCCTACAATGAGCAGTTCTTC
cdr3_aa: CASSLGQDSYNEQFF

v_call: TRBV9
clone_size: NA
d_call: NA
j_call: TRBJ1-2
cdr3_nt: TGTGCCAGCAGCTCAGGGAGGGGTTATGGAGGTAACTATGGCTACACCTTC
cdr3_aa: CASSSGRGYGGNYGYTF

v_call: TRBV11-2
clone_size: NA
d_call: NA
j_call: TRBJ2-7
cdr3_nt: TGTGCCAGCAGCGGAACGGGAAGCTCCTACGAGCAGTACTTC
cdr3_aa: CASSGTGSSYEQYF

v_call: TRBV20-1
clone_size: NA
d_call: NA
j_call: TRBJ1-5
cdr3_nt: TGCAGTGCTAGTTGGACAGAAGATCAGCCCCAGCATTTT
cdr3_aa: CSASWTEDQPQHF

v_call: TRBV5-1
clone_size: once
d_call: NA
j_call: TRBJ2-5
cdr3_nt: TGCGCCAGCAGCTTGGCTGCGGGGAAGGAGACCCAGTACTTC
cdr3_aa: CASSLAAGKETQYF

v_call: TRBV20-1
clone_size: NA
d_call: NA
j_call: TRBJ1-1
cdr3_nt: TGCAGTGCTAGACAGGACACTGAAGCTTTCTTT
cdr3_aa: CSARQDTEAFF

v_call: TRBV5-6
clone_size: NA
d_call: NA
j_call: TRBJ1-6
cdr3_nt: TGTGCCAGCAGCTTGGGGCCCTCACCCCTCCACTTT
cdr3_aa: CASSLGPSPLHF

v_call: TRBV7-6
clone_size: once
d_call: TRBD1
j_call: TRBJ1-4
cdr3_nt: TGTGCCAGCAGCGACGGACAGGGACCCAATGAAAAACTGTTTTTT
cdr3_aa: CASSDGQGPNEKLFF

v_call: TRBV18
clone_size: NA
d_call: NA
j_call: TRBJ1-1
cdr3_nt: TGTGCCAGCTCACCTTTCGACAGGAACACTGAAGCTTTCTTT
cdr3_aa: CASSPFDRNTEAFF

v_call: TRBV30
clone_size: NA
d_call: NA
j_call: TRBJ2-2
cdr3_nt: TGTGCCTGTGGACTCGCCGGGGAGCTGTTTTTT
cdr3_aa: CACGLAGELFF